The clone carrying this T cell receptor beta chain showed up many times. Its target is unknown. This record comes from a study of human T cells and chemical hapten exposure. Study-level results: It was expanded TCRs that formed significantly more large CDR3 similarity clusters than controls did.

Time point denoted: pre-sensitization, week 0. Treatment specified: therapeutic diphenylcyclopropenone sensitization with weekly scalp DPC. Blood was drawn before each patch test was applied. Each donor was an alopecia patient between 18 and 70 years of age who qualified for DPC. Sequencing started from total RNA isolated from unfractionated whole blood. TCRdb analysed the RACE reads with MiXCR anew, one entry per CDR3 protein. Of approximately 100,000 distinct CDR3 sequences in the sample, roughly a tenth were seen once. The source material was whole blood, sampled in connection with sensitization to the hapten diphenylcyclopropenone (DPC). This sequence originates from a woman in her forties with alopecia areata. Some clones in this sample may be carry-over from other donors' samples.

The DNA for the CDR3 is TGTGCCAGCAGCCAAGACCTGGGGGCGGAAGCTTTCTTT. Translating it yields CASSQDLGAEAFF. J is TRBJ1-1 and V is TRBV3-1, with a possible D match to TRBD1 (6 bases). In germline, CDR1 is LGHDT, CDR2 YNNKEL (reference sequence). Trimming took off 0 bases at V and 8 bases at J, with 10 bases between the two ends. This CDR3 region has 13 residues.